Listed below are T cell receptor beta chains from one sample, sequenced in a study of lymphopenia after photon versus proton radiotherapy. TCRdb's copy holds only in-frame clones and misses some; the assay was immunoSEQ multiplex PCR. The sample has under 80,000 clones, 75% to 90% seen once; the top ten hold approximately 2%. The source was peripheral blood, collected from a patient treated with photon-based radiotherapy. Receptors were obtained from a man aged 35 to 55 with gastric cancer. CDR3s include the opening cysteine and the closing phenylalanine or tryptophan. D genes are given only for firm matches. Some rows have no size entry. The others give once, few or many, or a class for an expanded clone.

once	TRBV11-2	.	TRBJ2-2	CASSLASNTGELFF	TGTGCCAGCAGCTTAGCATCGAACACCGGGGAGCTGTTTTTT
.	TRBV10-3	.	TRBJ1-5	CAISESRTGQPQHF	TGTGCCATCAGTGAGTCAAGGACTGGCCAGCCCCAGCATTTT
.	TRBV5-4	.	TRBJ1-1	CASSFVAVNTEAFF	TGTGCCAGCAGCTTTGTTGCTGTGAACACTGAAGCTTTCTTT
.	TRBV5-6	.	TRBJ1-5	CASSLRNQPQHF	TGTGCCAGCAGCTTGCGAAATCAGCCCCAGCATTTT
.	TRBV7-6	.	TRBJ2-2	CASSLARGTGELFF	TGTGCCAGCAGCTTAGCGCGAGGCACCGGGGAGCTGTTTTTT
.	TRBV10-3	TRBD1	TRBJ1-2	CAISRGQGLGYTF	TGTGCCATTAGTCGGGGACAGGGGTTGGGCTACACCTTC
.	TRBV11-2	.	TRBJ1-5	CASSPAGGNQPQHF	TGTGCCAGCAGCCCTGCGGGGGGCAATCAGCCCCAGCATTTT
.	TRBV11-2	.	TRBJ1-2	CASSPGSGNYGYTF	TGTGCCAGCAGCCCCGGAAGCGGGAACTATGGCTACACCTTC
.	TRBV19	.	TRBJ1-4	CASSTGEPEKLFF	TGTGCCAGTAGTACCGGCGAGCCTGAAAAACTGTTTTTT
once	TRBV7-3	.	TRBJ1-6	CASSLSGTQVSPLHF	TGTGCCAGCAGCCTCTCCGGGACACAAGTCTCACCCCTCCACTTT
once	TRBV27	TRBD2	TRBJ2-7	CASRRLGGGYEQYF	TGTGCCAGCCGCCGGTTGGGCGGGGGGTACGAGCAGTACTTC
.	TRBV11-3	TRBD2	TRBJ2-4	CASSLPHLAGGPGVNIQYF	TGTGCCAGCAGCTTACCCCATCTAGCGGGGGGGCCCGGGGTAAACATTCAGTACTTC
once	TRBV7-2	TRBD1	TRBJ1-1	CASSSGTGYMNTEAFF	TGTGCCAGCAGCTCCGGGACAGGGTACATGAACACTGAAGCTTTCTTT
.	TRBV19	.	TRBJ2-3	CASSIRDTDTQYF	TGTGCCAGTAGTATACGGGACACAGATACGCAGTATTTT
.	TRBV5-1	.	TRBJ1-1	CASSLPDRRAEAFF	TGCGCCAGCAGCTTACCTGACAGACGCGCTGAAGCTTTCTTT
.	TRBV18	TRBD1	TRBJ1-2	CASSPRQGGPYGYTF	TGTGCCAGCTCACCCCGACAGGGAGGCCCCTATGGCTACACCTTC
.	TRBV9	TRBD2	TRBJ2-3	CASSPGGGPDTQYF	TGTGCCAGCAGCCCCGGGGGGGGGCCCGATACGCAGTATTTT
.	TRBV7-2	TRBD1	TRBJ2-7	CASSRGTGRYEQYF	TGTGCCAGCAGCCGCGGGACAGGGAGGTACGAGCAGTACTTC
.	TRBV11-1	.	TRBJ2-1	CASSVIDEQFF	TGTGCCAGCAGCGTTATCGATGAGCAGTTCTTC
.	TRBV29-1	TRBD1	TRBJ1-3	CASVGQRNTIYF	TGCGCCAGTGTGGGACAGAGAAACACCATATATTTT
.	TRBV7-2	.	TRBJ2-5	CASSSGETQYF	TGTGCCAGCAGCTCGGGGGAGACCCAGTACTTC
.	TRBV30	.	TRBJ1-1	CAWTQRGTEAFF	TGTGCCTGGACCCAAAGAGGCACTGAAGCTTTCTTT
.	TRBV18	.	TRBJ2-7	CASSPPGAGAYEQYF	TGTGCCAGCTCACCACCCGGGGCAGGGGCCTACGAGCAGTACTTC
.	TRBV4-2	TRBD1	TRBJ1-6	CASSQDSLRDRGRLGNSPLHF	TGTGCCAGCAGCCAAGATTCGTTGCGGGACAGGGGGCGTTTGGGGAATTCACCCCTCCACTTT
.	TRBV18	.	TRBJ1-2	CASSLSETNYGYTF	TGTGCCAGCTCCCTAAGCGAGACAAACTATGGCTACACCTTC
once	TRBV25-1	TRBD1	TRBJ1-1	CASSPLAGGTEAFF	TGTGCCAGCAGTCCCCTCGCAGGGGGGACTGAAGCTTTCTTT
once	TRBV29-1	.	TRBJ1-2	CSVENGGPGYTF	TGCAGCGTTGAAAATGGGGGGCCTGGCTACACCTTC
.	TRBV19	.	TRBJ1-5	CASSIMGGNQPQHF	TGTGCCAGTAGTATAATGGGAGGCAATCAGCCCCAGCATTTT
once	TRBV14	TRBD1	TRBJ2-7	CASSKGTGKYYEQYF	TGTGCCAGCAGCAAGGGGACAGGCAAATACTACGAGCAGTACTTC
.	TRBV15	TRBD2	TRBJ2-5	CATSRDLKAGRDETQYF	TGTGCCACCAGCAGAGATTTAAAGGCAGGGAGGGATGAGACCCAGTACTTC
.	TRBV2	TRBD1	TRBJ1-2	CASSEAPFAGQGGKGYTF	TGTGCCAGCAGTGAAGCGCCCTTCGCGGGACAGGGAGGGAAAGGCTACACCTTC
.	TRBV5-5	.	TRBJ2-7	CASSYGQRYEQYF	TGTGCCAGCAGCTACGGACAGAGGTACGAGCAGTACTTC
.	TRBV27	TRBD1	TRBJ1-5	CASSLTGGTGQPQHF	TGTGCCAGCAGTTTGACAGGGGGCACGGGGCAGCCCCAGCATTTT
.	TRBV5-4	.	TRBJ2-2	CASSPARALAGELFF	TGTGCCAGCAGCCCGGCCCGGGCCTTGGCCGGGGAGCTGTTTTTT
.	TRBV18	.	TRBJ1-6	CASSPYTDYNSPLHF	TGTGCCAGCTCACCATATACGGATTATAATTCACCCCTCCACTTT
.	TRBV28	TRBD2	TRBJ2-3	CASSFSGVGDTQYF	TGTGCCAGCAGTTTCAGCGGGGTTGGAGATACGCAGTATTTT
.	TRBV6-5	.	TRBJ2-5	CASRIGRGLRETQYF	TGTGCCAGCAGGATCGGGAGGGGGCTTCGGGAGACCCAGTACTTC
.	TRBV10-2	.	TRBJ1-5	CASTPGGYSNQPQHF	TGCGCCAGCACCCCGGGGGGTTATAGCAATCAGCCCCAGCATTTT
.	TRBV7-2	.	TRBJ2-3	CASSTGDTDTQYF	TGTGCCAGCAGCACGGGAGACACAGATACGCAGTATTTT
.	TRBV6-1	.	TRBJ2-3	CASSVQASDTQYF	TGTGCCAGCAGTGTCCAGGCTTCAGATACGCAGTATTTT
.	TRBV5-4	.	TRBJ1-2	CASSFRRGNGYTF	TGTGCCAGCAGCTTCCGTCGGGGGAATGGCTACACCTTC
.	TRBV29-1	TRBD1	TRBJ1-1	CSVAGTGGFGF	TGCAGCGTAGCCGGGACAGGGGGCTTCGGCTTT